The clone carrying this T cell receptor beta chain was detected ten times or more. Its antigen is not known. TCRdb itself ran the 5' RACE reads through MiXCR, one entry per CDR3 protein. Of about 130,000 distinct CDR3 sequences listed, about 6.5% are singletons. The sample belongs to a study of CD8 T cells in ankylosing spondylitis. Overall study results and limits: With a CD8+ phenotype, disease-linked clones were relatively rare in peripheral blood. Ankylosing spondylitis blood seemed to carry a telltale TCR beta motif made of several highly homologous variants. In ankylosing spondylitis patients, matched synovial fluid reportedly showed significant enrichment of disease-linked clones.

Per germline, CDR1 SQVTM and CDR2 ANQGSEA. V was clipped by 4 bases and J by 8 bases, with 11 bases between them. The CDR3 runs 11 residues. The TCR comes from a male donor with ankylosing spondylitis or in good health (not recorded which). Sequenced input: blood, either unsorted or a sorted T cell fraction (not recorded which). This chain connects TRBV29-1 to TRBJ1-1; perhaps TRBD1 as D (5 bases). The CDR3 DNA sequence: TGCAGCGTTGTATGGGGGGAAGAAGCTTTCTTT. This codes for CSVVWGEEAFF.